This T cell receptor (beta chain) is drawn from a study of STAT3 mutations in large granular lymphocyte leukemia. Repertoires were generated with immunoSEQ multiplex PCR, while TCRdb's copy carries only in-frame clones and drops some. Among about 24,000 clones listed, 94% were seen once. This clone was picked up one time. The antigen is undetermined. Overall study results and limits: Treatment regimens differed across patients between samplings. Every T-cell large granular lymphocyte leukemia patient had at least one immunodominant TCR beta clonotype. In several patients, dominant TCR clone burden exceeded STAT3 mutant burden, suggesting STAT3 mutation arose secondarily. All newly emerging clones after therapy were STAT3 wild type.

The CDR3 length is 17 residues. Trimming left V 6 bases short and J 0 bases short, with 18 bases between. Germline values: CDR1 SGHRS, CDR2 YFSETQ. The sequence was collected from a man aged 35 to 55 with T-cell large granular lymphocyte leukemia. Some clones in this sample may be carry-over from other donors' samples. The chain carries TRBV5-1 and TRBJ1-4, with D tentatively TRBD1 (5 bases). Sequenced input: peripheral blood mononuclear cells. The CDR3 region is CASTGTDAFSTNEKLFF. CDR3 in DNA: TGCGCCAGCACCGGGACCGACGCTTTTTCAACTAATGAAAAACTGTTTTTT. Full variable domain (outside the CDR3, taken from reference TRBV5-1 and TRBJ1-4): KAGVTQTPRYLIKTRGQQVTLSCSPISGHRSVSWYQQTPGQGLQFLFEYFSETQRNKGNFPGRFSGRQFSNSRSEMNVSTLELGDSALYLCASTGTDAFSTNEKLFFGSGTQLSVL.